The entry below describes one T cell receptor (beta chain). The sample belongs to a study of blood T cell repertoires in COVID-19. Study information: Acute and convalescent COVID-19 specimens originated in the United States, Italy and Spain. PBMCs, B-cell-depleted T cells, or T cells provided the cDNA or gDNA that made up the material.

The CDR3 is 13 amino acids. V was pared by 3 bases and J by 3 bases, with 11 bases between. CDR1 DFQATT and CDR2 SNEGSKA come from the germline V gene (reference sequence). Original methodology: For nucleated cells, counts were estimated from reference gene primer amplification. Only in-frame clones appear in the TCRdb table, and some are missing; sequencing was by immunoSEQ multiplex PCR. The DNA was the basis for D and trimming; V, J and clone size are from that table. The sample carries hundreds of thousands of clones, about 91% recorded once. Clinical histories supplied by participants themselves formed the basis of cohort assignment.

This receptor was identified in a woman in her thirties or forties who had recovered from COVID-19. The J gene is TRBJ2-5, the V gene TRBV20-1, with D possibly TRBD1 on 5 matching bases. The specimen was PBMCs or T cells enriched from blood (not recorded which). The CDR3 reads CSASSRAEETQYF. The DNA of the CDR3 is TGCAGTGCTAGTTCCAGGGCGGAAGAGACCCAGTACTTC.